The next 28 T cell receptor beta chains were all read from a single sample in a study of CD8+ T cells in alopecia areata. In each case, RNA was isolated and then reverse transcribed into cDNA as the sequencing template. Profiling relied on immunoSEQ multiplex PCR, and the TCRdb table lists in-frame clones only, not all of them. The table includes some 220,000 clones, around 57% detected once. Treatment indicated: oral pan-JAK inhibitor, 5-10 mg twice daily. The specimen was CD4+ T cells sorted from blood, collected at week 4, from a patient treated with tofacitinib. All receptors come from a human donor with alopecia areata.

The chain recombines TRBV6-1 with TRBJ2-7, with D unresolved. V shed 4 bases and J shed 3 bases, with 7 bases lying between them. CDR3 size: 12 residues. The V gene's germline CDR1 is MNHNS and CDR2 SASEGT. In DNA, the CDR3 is TGTGCCAGCAGTGCAAAGGGCTACGAGCAGTACTTC. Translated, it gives CASSAKGYEQYF.

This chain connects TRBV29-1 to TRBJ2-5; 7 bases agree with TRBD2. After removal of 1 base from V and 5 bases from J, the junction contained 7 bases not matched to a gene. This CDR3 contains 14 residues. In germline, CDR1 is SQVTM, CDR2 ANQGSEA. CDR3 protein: CSVEGGGQVETQYF. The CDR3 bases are TGCAGCGTTGAAGGCGGGGGTCAGGTCGAGACCCAGTACTTC.

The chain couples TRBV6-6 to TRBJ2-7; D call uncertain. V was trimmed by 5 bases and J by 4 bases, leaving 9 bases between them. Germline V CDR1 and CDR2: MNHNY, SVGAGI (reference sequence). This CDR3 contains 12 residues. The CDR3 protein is CASSTTSYEQYF. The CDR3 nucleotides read TGTGCCAGCAGTACTACGAGTTACGAGCAGTACTTC.

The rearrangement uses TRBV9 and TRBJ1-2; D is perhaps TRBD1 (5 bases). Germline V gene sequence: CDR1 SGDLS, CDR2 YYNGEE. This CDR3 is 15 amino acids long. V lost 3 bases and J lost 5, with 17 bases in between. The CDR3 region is CASSEGTQPLYGYTF. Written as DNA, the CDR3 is TGTGCCAGCAGCGAGGGGACTCAACCCTTATATGGCTACACCTTC.

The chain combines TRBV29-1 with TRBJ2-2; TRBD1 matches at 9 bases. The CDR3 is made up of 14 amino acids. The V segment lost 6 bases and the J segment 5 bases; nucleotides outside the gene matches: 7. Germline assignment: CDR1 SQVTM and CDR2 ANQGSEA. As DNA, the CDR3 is TGCAGCGTAACAGGGGGCGCGAGGACCGGGGAGCTGTTTTTT. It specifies CSVTGGARTGELFF.

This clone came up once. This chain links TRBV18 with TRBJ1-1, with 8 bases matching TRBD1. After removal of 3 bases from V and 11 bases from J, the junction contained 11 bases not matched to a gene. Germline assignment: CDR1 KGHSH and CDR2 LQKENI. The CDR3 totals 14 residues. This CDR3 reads CASSPSEDRGWAFF. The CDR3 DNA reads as TGTGCCAGCTCACCTTCGGAAGACAGGGGATGGGCTTTCTTT.

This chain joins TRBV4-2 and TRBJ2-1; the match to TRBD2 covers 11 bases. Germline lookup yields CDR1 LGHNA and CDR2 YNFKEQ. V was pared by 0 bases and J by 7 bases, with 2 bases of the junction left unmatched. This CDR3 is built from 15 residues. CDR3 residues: CASSQETSGENEQFF. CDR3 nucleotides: TGTGCCAGCAGCCAAGAGACTAGCGGGGAGAATGAGCAGTTCTTC.

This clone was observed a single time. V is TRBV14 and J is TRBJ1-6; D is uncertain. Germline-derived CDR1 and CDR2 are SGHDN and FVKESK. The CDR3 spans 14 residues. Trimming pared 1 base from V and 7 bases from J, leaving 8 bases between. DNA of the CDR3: TGTGCCAGCAGCCAAGGACGGATAAATTCACCCCTCCACTTT. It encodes CASSQGRINSPLHF.

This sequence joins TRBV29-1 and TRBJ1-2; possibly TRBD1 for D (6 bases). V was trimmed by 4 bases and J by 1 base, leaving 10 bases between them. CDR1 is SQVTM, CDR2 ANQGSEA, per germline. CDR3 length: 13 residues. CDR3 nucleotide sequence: TGCAGCGTTGGACAGGAACATAACTATGGCTACACCTTC. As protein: CSVGQEHNYGYTF.

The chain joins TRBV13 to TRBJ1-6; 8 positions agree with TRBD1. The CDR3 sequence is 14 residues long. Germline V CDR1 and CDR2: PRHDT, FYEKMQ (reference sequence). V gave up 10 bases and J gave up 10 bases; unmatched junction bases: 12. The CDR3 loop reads CATGLDREGSPLHF. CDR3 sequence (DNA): TGTGCCACCGGCTTGGACAGGGAAGGGTCACCCCTCCACTTT.

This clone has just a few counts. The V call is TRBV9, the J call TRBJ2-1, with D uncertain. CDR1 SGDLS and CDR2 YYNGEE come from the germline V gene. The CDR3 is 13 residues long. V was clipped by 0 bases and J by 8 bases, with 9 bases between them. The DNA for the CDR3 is TGTGCCAGCAGCGTAGGAATAACATATGAGCAGTTCTTC. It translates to CASSVGITYEQFF.

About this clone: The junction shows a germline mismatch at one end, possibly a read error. The CDR3 sequence: CASSELGQGAAEPQHF. In DNA form, the CDR3 reads TGTGCCAGCAGTGAATTGGGACAGGGGGCCGCAGAGCCCCAGCATTTT. The chain joins TRBV10-3 to TRBJ1-5; 12 bases line up with TRBD1. The CDR3 contains 16 residues. Germline CDR1 ENHRY, CDR2 SYGVKD.

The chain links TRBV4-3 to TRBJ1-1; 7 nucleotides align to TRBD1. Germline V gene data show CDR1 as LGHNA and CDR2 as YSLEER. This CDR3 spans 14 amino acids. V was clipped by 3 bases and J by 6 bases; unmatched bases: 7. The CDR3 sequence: CASSHGRQGPEAFF. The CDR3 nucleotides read TGCGCCAGCAGCCACGGGAGACAGGGCCCTGAAGCTTTCTTT.

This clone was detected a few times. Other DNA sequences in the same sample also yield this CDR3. Here the CDR3 DNA reads TGTGCCAGCAGCTCAGGGTACGAGCAGTACTTC. This translates into CASSSGYEQYF. V is TRBV11-3 and J is TRBJ2-7, with D perhaps matching TRBD1 (5 bases). This CDR3 has 11 residues. V was shortened by 4 bases and J by 4 bases, with 5 bases between the two germline ends. Germline lookup yields CDR1 SGHNT and CDR2 YENEEA.

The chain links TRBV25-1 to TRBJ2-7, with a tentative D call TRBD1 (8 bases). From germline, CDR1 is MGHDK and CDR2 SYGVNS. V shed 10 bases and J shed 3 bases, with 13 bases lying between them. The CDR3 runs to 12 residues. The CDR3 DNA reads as TGTGCCACCAGCGGGACAGGCTACGAGCAGTACTTC. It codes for CATSGTGYEQYF.

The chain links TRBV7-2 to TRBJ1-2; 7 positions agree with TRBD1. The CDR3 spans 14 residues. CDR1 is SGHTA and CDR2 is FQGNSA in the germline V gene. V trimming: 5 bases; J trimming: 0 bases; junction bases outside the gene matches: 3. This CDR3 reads CASSPGTANYGYTF. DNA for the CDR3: TGTGCCAGCAGCCCTGGGACAGCTAACTATGGCTACACCTTC.

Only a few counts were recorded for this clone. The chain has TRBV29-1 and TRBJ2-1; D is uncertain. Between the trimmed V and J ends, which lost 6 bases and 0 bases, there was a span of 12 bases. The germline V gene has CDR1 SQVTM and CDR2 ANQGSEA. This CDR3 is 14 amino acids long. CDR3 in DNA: TGCAGCGTGGAAACACCCAGCTCCTACAATGAGCAGTTCTTC. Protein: CSVETPSSYNEQFF.

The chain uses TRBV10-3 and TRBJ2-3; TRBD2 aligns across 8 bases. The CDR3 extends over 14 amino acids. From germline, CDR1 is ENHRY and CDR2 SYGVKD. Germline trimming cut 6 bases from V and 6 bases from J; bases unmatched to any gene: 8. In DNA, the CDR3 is TGTGCCATCAGAGCACTAGCGGCGGCGGATACGCAGTATTTT. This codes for CAIRALAAADTQYF.

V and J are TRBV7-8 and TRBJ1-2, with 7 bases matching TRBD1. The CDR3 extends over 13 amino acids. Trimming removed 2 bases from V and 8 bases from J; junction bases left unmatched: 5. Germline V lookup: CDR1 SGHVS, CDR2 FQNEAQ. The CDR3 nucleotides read TGTGCCAGCAGCTTAATACAGGGGCGCGGCTACACCTTC. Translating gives CASSLIQGRGYTF.

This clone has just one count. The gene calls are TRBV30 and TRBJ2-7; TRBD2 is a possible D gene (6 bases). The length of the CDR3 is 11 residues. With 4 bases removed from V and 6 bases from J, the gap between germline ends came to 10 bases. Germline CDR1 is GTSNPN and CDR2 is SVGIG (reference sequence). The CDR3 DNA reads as TGTGCCTGGATACGGGACTTCGAGCAGTACTTC. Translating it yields CAWIRDFEQYF. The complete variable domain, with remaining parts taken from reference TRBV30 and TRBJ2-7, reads SQTIHQWPATLVQPVGSPLSLECTVEGTSNPNLYWYRQAAGRGLQLLFYSVGIGQISSEVPQNLSASRPQDRQFILSSKKLLLSDSGFYLCAWIRDFEQYFGPGTRLTVT.

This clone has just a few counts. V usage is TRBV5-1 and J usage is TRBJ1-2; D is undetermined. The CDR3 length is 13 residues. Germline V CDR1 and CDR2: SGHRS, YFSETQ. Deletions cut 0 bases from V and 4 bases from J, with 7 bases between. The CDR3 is CASSLGIPYGYTF. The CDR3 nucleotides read TGCGCCAGCAGCTTGGGTATCCCCTATGGCTACACCTTC.

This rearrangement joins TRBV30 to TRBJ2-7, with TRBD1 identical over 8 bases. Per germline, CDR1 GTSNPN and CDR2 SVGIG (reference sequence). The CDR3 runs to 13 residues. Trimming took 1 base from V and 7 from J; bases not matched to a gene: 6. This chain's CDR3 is CAWSGTGKGEQYF. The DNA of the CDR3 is TGTGCCTGGAGTGGGACAGGGAAGGGAGAGCAGTACTTC.

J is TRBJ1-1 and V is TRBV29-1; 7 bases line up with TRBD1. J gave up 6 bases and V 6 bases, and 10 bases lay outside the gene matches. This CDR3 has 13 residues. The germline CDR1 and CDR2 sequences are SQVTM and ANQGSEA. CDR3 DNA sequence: TGCAGCGTGGGGGACAGTGAGATTCCTGAAGCTTTCTTT. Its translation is CSVGDSEIPEAFF.

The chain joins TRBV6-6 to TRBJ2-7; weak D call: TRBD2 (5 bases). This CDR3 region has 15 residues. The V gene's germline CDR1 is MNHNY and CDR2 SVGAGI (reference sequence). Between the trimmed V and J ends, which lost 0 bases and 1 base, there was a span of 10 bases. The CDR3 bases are TGTGCCAGCAGTTACTCGAACCCGGGGTCCTACGAGCAGTACTTC. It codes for CASSYSNPGSYEQYF.

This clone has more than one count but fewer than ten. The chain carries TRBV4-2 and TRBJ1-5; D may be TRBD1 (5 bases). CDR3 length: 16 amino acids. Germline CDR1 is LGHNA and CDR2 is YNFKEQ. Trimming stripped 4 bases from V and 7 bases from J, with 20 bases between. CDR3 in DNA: TGTGCCAGCAGCCTCAAGGGAGGTTTAGGGGAACAGCCCCAGCATTTT. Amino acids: CASSLKGGLGEQPQHF.

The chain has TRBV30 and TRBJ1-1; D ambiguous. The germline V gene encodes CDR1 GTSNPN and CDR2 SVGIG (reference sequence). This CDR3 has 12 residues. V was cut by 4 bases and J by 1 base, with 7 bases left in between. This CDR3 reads CAWKETNTEAFF. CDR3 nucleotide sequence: TGTGCCTGGAAAGAGACGAACACTGAAGCTTTCTTT.

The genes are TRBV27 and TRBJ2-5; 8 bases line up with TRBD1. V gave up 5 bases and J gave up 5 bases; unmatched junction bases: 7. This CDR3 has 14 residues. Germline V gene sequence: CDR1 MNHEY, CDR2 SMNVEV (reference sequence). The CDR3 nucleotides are TGTGCCAGCAGTATCAATACAGGGGGGGAGACCCAGTACTTC. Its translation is CASSINTGGETQYF.

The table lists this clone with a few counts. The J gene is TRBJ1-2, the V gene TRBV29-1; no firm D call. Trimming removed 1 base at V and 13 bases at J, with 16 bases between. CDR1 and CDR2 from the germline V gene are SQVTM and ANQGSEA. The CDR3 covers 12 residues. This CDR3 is CSVEGGRPRGTF. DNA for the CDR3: TGCAGCGTTGAAGGCGGTCGGCCCCGGGGCACCTTC.